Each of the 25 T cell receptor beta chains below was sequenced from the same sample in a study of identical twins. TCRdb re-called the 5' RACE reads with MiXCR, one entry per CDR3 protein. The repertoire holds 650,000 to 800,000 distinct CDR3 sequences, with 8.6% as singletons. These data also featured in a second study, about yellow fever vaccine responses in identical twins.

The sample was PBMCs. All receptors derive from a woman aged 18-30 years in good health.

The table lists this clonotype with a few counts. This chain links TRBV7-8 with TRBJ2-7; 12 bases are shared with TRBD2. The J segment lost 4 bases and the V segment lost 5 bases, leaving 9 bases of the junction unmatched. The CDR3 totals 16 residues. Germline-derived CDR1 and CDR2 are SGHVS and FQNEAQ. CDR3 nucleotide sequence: TGTGCCAGCAGCCCCCCTAGCGGGAGGGCCGCATACGAGCAGTACTTC. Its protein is CASSPPSGRAAYEQYF.

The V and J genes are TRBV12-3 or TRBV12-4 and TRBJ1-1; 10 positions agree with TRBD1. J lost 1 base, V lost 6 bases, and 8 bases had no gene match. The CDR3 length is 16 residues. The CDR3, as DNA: TGTGCCAGCAGCCGAAGGACAGGGGGGAAGAACACTGAAGCTTTCTTT. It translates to CASSRRTGGKNTEAFF.

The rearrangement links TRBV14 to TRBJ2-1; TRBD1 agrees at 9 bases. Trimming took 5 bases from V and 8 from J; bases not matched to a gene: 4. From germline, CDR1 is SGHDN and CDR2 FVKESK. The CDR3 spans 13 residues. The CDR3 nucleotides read TGTGCCAGCAGCGGGGACAGGGTGGATGAGCAGTTCTTC. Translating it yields CASSGDRVDEQFF.

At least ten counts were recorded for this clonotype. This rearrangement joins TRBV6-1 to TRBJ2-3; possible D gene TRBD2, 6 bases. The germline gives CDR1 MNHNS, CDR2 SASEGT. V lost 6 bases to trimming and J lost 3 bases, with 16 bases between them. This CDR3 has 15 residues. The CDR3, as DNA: TGTGCCAGCAGCGGATTGGAGGGGAAGACAGATACGCAGTATTTT. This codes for CASSGLEGKTDTQYF.

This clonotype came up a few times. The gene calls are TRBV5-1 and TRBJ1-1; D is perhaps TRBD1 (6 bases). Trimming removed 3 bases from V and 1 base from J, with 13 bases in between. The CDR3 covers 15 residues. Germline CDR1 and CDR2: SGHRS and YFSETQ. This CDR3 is CASSYGQGTNTEAFF. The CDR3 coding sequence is TGCGCCAGCAGCTATGGTCAGGGGACGAACACTGAAGCTTTCTTT.

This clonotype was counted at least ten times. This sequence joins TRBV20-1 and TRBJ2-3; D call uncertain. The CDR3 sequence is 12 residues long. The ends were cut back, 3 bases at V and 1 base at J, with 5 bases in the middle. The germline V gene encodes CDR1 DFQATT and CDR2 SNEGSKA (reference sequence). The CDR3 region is CSARPGTDTQYF. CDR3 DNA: TGCAGTGCTAGGCCGGGCACAGATACGCAGTATTTT.

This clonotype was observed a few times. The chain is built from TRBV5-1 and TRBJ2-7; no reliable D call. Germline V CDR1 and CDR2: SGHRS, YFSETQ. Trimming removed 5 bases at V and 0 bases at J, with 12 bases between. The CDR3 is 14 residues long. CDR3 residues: CASRGMEISYEQYF. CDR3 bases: TGCGCCAGCAGGGGGATGGAGATCTCCTACGAGCAGTACTTC.

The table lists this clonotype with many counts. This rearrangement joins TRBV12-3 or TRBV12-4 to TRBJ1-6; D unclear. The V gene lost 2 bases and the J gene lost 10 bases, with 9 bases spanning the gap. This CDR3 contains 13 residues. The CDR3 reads CASSLNDNSPLHF. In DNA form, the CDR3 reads TGTGCCAGCAGTTTAAACGACAACTCACCCCTCCACTTT.

As DNA, the CDR3 is TGTGCCTGGAGTGTGTCGAAGAACACCGGGGAGCTGTTTTTT. It specifies CAWSVSKNTGELFF. The J gene is TRBJ2-2, the V gene TRBV30; D unclear. Germline assignment: CDR1 GTSNPN and CDR2 SVGIG (reference sequence). This CDR3 contains 14 residues. V gave up 0 bases and J gave up 1 base, with 6 bases separating them.

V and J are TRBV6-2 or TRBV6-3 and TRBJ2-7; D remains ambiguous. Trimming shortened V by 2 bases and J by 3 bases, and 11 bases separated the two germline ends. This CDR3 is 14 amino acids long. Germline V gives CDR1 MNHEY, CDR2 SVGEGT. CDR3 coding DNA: TGTGCCAGCAGTTACGGGTGGCGAAACTACGAGCAGTACTTC. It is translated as CASSYGWRNYEQYF.

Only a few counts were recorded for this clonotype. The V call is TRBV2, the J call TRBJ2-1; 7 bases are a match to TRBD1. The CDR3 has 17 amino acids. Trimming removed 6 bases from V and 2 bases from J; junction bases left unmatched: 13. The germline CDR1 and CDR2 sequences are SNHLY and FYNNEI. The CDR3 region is CASSASSGTDPYNEQFF. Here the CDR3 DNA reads TGTGCCAGCAGCGCGTCTTCCGGGACAGATCCCTACAATGAGCAGTTCTTC. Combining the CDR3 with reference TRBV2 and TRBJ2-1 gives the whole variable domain EPEVTQTPSHQVTQMGQEVILRCVPISNHLYFYWYRQILGQKVEFLVSFYNNEISEKSEIFDDQFSVERPDGSNFTLKIRSTKLEDSAMYFCASSASSGTDPYNEQFFGPGTRLTVL.

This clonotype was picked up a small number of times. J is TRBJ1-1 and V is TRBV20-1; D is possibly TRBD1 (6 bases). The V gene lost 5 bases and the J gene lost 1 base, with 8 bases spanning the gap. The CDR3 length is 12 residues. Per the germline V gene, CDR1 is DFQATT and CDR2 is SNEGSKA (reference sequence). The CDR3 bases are TGCAGTGCTTTGGGACAGAACACTGAAGCTTTCTTT. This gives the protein CSALGQNTEAFF.

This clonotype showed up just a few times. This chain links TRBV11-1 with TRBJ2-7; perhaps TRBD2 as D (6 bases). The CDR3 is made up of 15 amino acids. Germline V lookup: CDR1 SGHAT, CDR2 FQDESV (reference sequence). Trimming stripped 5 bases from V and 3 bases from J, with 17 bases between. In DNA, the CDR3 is TGTGCCAGCAGCCCCGCTTTTGGGGGACTCTACGAGCAGTACTTC. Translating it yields CASSPAFGGLYEQYF.

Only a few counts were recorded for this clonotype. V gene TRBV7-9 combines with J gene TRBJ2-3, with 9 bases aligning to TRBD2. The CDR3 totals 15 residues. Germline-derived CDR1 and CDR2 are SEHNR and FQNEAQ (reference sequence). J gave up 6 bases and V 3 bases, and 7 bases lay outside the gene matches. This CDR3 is CASSFRGRAVDTQYF. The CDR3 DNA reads TGTGCCAGCAGCTTTCGCGGGAGGGCGGTGGATACGCAGTATTTT.

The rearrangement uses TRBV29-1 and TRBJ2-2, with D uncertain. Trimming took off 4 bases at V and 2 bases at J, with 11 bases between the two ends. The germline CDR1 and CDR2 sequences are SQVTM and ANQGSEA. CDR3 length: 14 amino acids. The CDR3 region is CSVGVGSNTGELFF. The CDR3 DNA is TGCAGCGTTGGGGTGGGGTCTAACACCGGGGAGCTGTTTTTT.

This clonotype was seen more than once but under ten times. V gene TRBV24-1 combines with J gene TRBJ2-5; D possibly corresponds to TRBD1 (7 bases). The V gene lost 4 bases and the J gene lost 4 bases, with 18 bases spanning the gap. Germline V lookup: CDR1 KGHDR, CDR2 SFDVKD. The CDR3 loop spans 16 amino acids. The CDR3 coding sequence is TGTGCCACCAGTGACCCGACGACAGGGCGGGGAGAGACCCAGTACTTC. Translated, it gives CATSDPTTGRGETQYF.

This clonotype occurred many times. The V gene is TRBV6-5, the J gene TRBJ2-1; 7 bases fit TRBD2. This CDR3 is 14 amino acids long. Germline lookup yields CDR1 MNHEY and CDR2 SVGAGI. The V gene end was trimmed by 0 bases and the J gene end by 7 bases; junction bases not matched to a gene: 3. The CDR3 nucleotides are TGTGCCAGCAGTTACTCGGGACTACCGAATGAGCAGTTCTTC. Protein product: CASSYSGLPNEQFF.

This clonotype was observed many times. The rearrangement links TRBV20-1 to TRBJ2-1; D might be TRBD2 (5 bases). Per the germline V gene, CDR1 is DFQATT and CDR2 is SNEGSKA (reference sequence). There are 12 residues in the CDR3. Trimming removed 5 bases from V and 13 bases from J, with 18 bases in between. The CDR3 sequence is CSALPVSRGQFF. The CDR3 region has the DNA TGCAGTGCTCTGCCCGTGAGCCGGGGTCAGTTCTTC.

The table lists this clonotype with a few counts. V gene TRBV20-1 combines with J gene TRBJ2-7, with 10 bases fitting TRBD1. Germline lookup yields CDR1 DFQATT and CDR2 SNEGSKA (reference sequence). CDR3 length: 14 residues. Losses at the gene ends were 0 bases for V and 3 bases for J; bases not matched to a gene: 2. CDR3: CSAREGTGVYEQYF. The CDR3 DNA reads TGCAGTGCTAGAGAGGGGACAGGGGTCTACGAGCAGTACTTC.

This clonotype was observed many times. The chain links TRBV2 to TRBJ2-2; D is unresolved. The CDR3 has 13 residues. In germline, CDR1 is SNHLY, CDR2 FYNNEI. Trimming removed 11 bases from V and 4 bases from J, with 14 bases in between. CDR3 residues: CAGIESGTGELFF. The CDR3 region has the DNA TGTGCCGGTATTGAGTCTGGCACCGGGGAGCTGTTTTTT.

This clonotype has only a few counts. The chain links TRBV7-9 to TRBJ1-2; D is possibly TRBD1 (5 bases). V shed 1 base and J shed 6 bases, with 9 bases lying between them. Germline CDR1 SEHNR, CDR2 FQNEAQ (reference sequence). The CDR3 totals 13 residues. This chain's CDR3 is CASSLGGADGYTF. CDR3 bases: TGTGCCAGCAGCTTAGGGGGCGCGGATGGCTACACCTTC.

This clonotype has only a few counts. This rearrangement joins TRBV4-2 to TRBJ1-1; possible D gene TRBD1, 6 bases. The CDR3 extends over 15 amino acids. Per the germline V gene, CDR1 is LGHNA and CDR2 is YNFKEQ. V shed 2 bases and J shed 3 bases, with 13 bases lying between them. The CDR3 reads CASSQPRGRDTEAFF. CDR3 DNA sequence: TGTGCCAGCAGCCAACCCAGGGGCAGGGACACTGAAGCTTTCTTT.

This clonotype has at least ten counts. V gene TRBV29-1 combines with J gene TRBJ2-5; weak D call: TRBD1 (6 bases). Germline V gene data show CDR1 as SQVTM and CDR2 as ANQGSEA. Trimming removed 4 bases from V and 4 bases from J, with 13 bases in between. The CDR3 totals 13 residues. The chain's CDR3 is CSVGQGLGETQYF. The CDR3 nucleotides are TGCAGCGTTGGCCAGGGGCTAGGAGAGACCCAGTACTTC.

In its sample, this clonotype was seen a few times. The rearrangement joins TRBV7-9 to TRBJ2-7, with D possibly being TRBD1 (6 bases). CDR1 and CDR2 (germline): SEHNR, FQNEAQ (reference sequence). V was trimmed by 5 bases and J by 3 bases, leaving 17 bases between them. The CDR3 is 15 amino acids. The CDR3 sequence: CASSAFRGFNYEQYF. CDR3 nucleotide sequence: TGTGCCAGCAGCGCCTTCAGGGGATTTAACTACGAGCAGTACTTC.

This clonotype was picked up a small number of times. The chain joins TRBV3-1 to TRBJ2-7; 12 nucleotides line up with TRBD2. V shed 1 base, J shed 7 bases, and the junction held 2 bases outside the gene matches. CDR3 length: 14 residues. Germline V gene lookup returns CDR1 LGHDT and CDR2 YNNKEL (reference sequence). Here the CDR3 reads CASSQASGGVEQYF. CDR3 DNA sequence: TGTGCCAGCAGCCAAGCTAGCGGGGGGGTTGAGCAGTACTTC.